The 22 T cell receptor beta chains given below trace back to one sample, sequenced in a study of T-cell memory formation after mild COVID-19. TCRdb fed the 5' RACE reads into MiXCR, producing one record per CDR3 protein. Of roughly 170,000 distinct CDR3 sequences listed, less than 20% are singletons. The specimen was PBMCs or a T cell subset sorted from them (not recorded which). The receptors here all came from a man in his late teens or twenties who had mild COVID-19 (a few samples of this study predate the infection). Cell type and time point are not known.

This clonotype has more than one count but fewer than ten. The CDR3 DNA is TGCGCCAGCAGCCGACAGGGGTTTTACAATGAGCAGTTCTTC. Amino acid sequence: CASSRQGFYNEQFF. The gene calls are TRBV5-1 and TRBJ2-1, with TRBD1 matching 8 bases. The CDR3 has 14 residues. CDR1 and CDR2 (germline): SGHRS, YFSETQ. Trimming removed 4 bases from V and 4 bases from J; junction bases left unmatched: 4.

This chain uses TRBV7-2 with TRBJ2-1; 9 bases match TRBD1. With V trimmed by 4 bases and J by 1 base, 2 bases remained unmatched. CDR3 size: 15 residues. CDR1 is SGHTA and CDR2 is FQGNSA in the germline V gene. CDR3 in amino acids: CASSSQGASYNEQFF. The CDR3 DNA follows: TGTGCCAGCAGCTCACAGGGGGCGTCCTACAATGAGCAGTTCTTC.

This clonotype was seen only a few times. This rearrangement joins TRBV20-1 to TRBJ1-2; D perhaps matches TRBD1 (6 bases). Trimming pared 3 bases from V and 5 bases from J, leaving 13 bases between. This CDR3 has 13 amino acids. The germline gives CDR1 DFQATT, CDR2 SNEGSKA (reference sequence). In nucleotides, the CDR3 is TGCAGTGCTAGGTTACGGACAGCGTATGGCTACACCTTC. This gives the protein CSARLRTAYGYTF.

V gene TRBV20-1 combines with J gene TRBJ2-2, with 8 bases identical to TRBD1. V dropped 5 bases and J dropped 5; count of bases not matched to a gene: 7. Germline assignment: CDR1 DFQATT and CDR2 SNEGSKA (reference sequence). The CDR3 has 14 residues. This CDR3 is CSAEGTGGTGELFF. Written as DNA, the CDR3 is TGCAGTGCTGAGGGGACAGGAGGTACCGGGGAGCTGTTTTTT.

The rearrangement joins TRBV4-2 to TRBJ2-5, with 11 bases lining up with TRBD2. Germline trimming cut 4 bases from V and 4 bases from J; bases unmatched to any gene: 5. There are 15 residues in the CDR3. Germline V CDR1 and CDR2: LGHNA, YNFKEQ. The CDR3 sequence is CASSRPGLAVETQYF. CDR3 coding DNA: TGTGCCAGCAGCCGACCGGGACTAGCGGTAGAGACCCAGTACTTC.

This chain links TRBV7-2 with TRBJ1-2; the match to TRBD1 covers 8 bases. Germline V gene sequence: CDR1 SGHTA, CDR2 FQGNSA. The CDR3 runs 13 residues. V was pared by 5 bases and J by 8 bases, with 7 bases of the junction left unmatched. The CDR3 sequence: CASSPRTGRGYTF. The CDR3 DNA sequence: TGTGCCAGCAGCCCCCGGACAGGGCGGGGCTACACCTTC.

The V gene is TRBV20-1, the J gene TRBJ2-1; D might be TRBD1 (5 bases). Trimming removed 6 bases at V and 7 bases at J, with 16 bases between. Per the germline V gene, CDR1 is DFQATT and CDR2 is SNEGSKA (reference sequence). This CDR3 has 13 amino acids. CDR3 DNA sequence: TGCAGTGCCAATTGGACACCCAGGAATGAGCAGTTCTTC. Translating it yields CSANWTPRNEQFF.

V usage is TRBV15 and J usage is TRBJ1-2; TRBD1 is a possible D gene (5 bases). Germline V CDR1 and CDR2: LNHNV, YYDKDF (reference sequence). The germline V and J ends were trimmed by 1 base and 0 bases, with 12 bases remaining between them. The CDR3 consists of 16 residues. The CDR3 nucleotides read TGTGCCACCAGCAGAGGAGGGACGGAATCTAACTATGGCTACACCTTC. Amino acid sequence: CATSRGGTESNYGYTF.

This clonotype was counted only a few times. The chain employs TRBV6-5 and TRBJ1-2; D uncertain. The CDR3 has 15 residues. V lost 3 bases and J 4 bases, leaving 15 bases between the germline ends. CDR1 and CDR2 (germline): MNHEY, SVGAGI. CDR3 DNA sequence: TGTGCCAGCAGTTATTTCCGGGGATCTCCCTATGGCTACACCTTC. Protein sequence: CASSYFRGSPYGYTF.

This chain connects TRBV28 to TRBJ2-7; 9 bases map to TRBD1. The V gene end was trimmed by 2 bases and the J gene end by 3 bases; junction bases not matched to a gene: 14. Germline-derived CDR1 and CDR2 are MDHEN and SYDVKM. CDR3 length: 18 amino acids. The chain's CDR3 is CASSLERTGDLLDYEQYV. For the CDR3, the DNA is TGTGCCAGCAGTTTAGAAAGGACAGGGGACCTGCTGGACTACGAGCAGTACGTC.

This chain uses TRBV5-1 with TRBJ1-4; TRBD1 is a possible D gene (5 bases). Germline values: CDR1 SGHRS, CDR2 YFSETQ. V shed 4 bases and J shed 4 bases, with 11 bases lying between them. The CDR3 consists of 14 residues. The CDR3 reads CASSPGGLNEKLFF. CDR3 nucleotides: TGCGCCAGCAGCCCGGGGGGACTTAATGAAAAACTGTTTTTT.

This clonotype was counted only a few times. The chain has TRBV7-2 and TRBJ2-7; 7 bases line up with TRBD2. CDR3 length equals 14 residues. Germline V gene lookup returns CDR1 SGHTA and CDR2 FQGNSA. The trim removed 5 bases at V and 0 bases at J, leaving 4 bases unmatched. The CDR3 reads CASSHGLVSYEQYV. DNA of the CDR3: TGTGCCAGCAGCCATGGACTAGTCTCCTACGAGCAGTACGTC.

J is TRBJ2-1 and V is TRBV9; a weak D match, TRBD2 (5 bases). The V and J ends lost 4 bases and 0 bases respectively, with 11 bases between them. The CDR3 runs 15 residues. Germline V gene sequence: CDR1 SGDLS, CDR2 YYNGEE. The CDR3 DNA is TGTGCCAGCAGCCCCCGACGGGACTCCTACAATGAGCAGTTCTTC. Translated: CASSPRRDSYNEQFF.

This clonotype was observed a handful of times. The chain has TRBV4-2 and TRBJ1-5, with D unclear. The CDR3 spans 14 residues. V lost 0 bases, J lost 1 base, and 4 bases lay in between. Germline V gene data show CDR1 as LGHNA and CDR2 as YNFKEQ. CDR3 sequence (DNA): TGTGCCAGCAGCCAAGATAGGAGCAATCAGCCCCAGCATTTT. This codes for CASSQDRSNQPQHF.

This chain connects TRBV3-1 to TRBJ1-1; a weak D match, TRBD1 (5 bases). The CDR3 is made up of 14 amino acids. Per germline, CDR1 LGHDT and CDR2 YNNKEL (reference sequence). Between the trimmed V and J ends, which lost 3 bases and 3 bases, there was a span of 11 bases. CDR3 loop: CASSQYGADTEAFF. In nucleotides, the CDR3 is TGTGCCAGCAGCCAGTACGGGGCGGACACTGAAGCTTTCTTT.

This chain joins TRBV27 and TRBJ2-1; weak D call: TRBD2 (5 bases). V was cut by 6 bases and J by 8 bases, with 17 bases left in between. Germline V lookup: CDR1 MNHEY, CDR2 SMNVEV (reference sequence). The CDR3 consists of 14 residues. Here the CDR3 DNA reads TGTGCCAGCAGCCTTGCGGGCTCGAACCATGAGCAGTTCTTC. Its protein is CASSLAGSNHEQFF.

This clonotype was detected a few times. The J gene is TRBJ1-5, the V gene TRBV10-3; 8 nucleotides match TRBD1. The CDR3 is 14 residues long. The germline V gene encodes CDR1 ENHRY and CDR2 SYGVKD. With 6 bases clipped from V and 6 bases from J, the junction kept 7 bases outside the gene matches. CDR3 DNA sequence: TGTGCCATCAGCAGGGGGCCGGGCAGTCAGCCCCAGCATTTT. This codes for CAISRGPGSQPQHF.

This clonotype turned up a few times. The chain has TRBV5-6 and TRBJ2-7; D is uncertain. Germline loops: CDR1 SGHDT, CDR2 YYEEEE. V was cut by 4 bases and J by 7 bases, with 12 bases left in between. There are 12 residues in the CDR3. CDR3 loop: CASSGSSGEQYV. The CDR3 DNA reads TGTGCCAGCAGCGGTAGCAGTGGTGAGCAGTACGTC.

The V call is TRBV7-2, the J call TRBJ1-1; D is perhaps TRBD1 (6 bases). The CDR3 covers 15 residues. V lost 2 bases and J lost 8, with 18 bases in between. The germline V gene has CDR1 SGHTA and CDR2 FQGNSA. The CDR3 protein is CASSLFGRGRGEAFF. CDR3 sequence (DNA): TGTGCCAGCAGCTTATTCGGTCGGGGCAGGGGAGAAGCTTTCTTT.

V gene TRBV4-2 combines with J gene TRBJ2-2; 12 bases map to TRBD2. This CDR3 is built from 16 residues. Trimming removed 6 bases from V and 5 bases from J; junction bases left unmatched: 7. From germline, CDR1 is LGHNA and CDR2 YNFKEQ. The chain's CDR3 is CASRASGGAVTGELFF. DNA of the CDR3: TGTGCCAGCAGAGCTAGCGGGGGGGCCGTGACCGGGGAGCTGTTTTTT.

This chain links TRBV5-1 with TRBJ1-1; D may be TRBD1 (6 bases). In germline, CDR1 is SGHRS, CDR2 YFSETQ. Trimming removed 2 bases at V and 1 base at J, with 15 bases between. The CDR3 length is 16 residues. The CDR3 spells CASSFITGRWNTEAFF. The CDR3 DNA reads TGCGCCAGCAGCTTTATCACAGGGAGATGGAACACTGAAGCTTTCTTT.

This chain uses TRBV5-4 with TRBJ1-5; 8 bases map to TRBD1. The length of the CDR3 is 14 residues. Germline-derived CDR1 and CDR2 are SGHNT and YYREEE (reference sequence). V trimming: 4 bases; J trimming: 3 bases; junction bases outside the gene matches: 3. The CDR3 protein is CASSRDRNNQPQHF. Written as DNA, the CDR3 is TGTGCCAGCAGCAGGGACAGGAACAATCAGCCCCAGCATTTT. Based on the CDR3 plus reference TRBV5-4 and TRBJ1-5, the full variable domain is ETGVTQSPTHLIKTRGQQVTLRCSSQSGHNTVSWYQQALGQGPQFIFQYYREEENGRGNFPPRFSGLQFPNYSSELNVNALELDDSALYLCASSRDRNNQPQHFGDGTRLSIL.